The present T cell receptor (beta chain) was sequenced within a study of T cell repertoires in cytomegalovirus infection. Whole-study results and caveats: The ex vivo response was dominated by HLA-C-restricted CMV-specific TCR beta clonotypes.

Per germline, CDR1 DFQATT and CDR2 SNEGSKA (reference sequence). The V and J ends lost 4 bases and 2 bases respectively, with 15 bases between them. The CDR3 contains 14 residues. TCRdb independently ran MiXCR on the reads; one entry per CDR3 protein. The sample consists of about 740,000 distinct CDR3 sequences, roughly 36% of them appearing once. This clonotype was detected only a few times. Its antigen is currently unknown. The sequencing sample was made of PBMCs. The V gene is TRBV20-1, the J gene TRBJ2-7, with D possibly TRBD2 on 5 matching bases. The clonotype was recovered from a human donor in good health (CMV status not recorded). Some clones in this sample may be carry-over from other donors' samples. This chain's CDR3 is CSATRTSGPYEQYF. The CDR3 DNA reads as TGCAGTGCTACCCGGACTTCCGGCCCCTACGAGCAGTACTTC.